These 27 T cell receptor beta chains share one sample of origin, sequenced in a study of T-cell reconstitution after alpha-beta-depleted transplantation in children listed by TCRdb under 2016. Library preparation employed PCR. The data were produced on an Illumina HiSeq 2500. To normalize quantification of the TCRbeta repertoire, the TCR libraries were built with molecular barcoding that relied on unique molecular identifiers. Through fastp at Q25 and MiXCR, TCRdb rebuilt clones from the public reads, retaining in-frame beta chains. Identical CDR3 proteins give one entry, which carries the most common genes and DNA. This sample lists hundreds of thousands of distinct CDR3 sequences; roughly 12% were detected once. The ten biggest clones cover around 24% of the sample. Read against the paper, the sample's treatment or condition label means: allogeneic hematopoietic cell transplantation with graft depleted of TCRalphabeta T cells and CD19 B cells.

Sequenced here: peripheral blood, sampled 180 days after TCRalphabeta/CD19-depleted stem cell transplant. Every receptor here comes from a male patient aged 2 to 9 who had a stem cell transplant for chronic granulomatous disease, so the T cells may come from the graft donor.

This clonotype was recorded many times. The chain couples TRBV7-3 to TRBJ2-5; D remains ambiguous. This CDR3 contains 13 residues. From germline, CDR1 is SGHTA and CDR2 FQGTGA. Deletions cut 2 bases from V and 0 bases from J, with 4 bases between. The CDR3 DNA sequence: TGTGCCAGCAGCTTATTTTACCAAGAGACCCAGTACTTC. It translates to CASSLFYQETQYF.

At least ten counts were recorded for this clonotype. This sequence joins TRBV7-6 and TRBJ2-3; tentatively, D is TRBD1 (7 bases). Per germline, CDR1 SGHVS and CDR2 FNYEAQ. The germline V and J ends were trimmed by 5 bases and 4 bases, with 13 bases remaining between them. The CDR3 is 14 residues long. This CDR3 is CASSLRGAPDTQYF. The CDR3 bases are TGTGCCAGCAGCCTCAGGGGGGCACCAGATACGCAGTATTTT.

The sample holds many counts of this clonotype. The genes are TRBV12-3 or TRBV12-4 and TRBJ2-2; possible D gene TRBD1, 6 bases. CDR3 length: 14 residues. V gave up 5 bases and J gave up 7 bases, with 14 bases separating them. The CDR3, as DNA: TGTGCCAGCAGTCAAAATCAGGGACACGGGGAGCTGTTTTTT. Encoded protein: CASSQNQGHGELFF.

This clonotype was detected many times. The chain couples TRBV7-3 to TRBJ2-1, with D unclear. The CDR3 sequence is 14 residues long. Germline V gives CDR1 SGHTA, CDR2 FQGTGA. Trimming pared 3 bases from V and 7 bases from J, leaving 13 bases between. CDR3 amino acids: CASSFTDVGNEQFF. The CDR3 DNA sequence: TGTGCCAGCAGCTTCACGGACGTGGGGAATGAGCAGTTCTTC. Full variable domain (remainder filled in from reference TRBV7-3 and TRBJ2-1): GAGVSQTPSNKVTEKGKYVELRCDPISGHTALYWYRQSLGQGPEFLIYFQGTGAADDSGLPNDRFFAVRPEGSVSTLKIQRTERGDSAVYLCASSFTDVGNEQFFGPGTRLTVL.

This clonotype has just a few counts. V usage is TRBV28 and J usage is TRBJ2-2; 9 bases map to TRBD2. Trimming cost V 2 bases and J 0 bases; bases outside gene matches: 7. This CDR3 spans 18 amino acids. Germline V lookup: CDR1 MDHEN, CDR2 SYDVKM. CDR3: CASSLGASGKPNTGELFF. The CDR3 nucleotides are TGTGCCAGCAGTTTAGGGGCTAGCGGGAAACCGAACACCGGGGAGCTGTTTTTT.

Concerning this clonotype itself: It may be a read error: a sequence one base away is much more abundant. The chain carries TRBV7-2 and TRBJ2-1; TRBD1 is a possible D gene (5 bases). This CDR3 comprises 15 residues. CDR1 SGHTA and CDR2 FQGNSA come from the germline V gene. The DNA of the CDR3 is TGTGCCAGCAGCCAGAGACAGATCTCCTACAATGAGCAGTCCTTC. As protein: CASSQRQISYNEQSF.

This clonotype was seen at least ten times. The chain recombines TRBV20-1 with TRBJ2-2; 9 positions agree with TRBD2. CDR3 size: 16 residues. V gave up 1 base and J gave up 2 bases; unmatched junction bases: 5. Germline CDR1 and CDR2: DFQATT and SNEGSKA (reference sequence). The CDR3 bases are TGCAGTGCTAGAGTGCAGCGGGGGGCAAACACCGGGGAGCTGTTTTTT. Amino acid sequence: CSARVQRGANTGELFF.

The chain uses TRBV19 and TRBJ2-2; D might be TRBD1 (5 bases). This CDR3 contains 15 residues. Per the germline V gene, CDR1 is LNHDA and CDR2 is SQIVND (reference sequence). V gave up 2 bases and J gave up 5 bases, with 12 bases separating them. The CDR3 loop is CASSIWGFETGELFF. The CDR3 nucleotides read TGTGCCAGTAGTATATGGGGCTTTGAGACCGGGGAGCTGTTTTTT. Full variable domain (outside the CDR3, taken from reference TRBV19 and TRBJ2-2): DGGITQSPKYLFRKEGQNVTLSCEQNLNHDAMYWYRQDPGQGLRLIYYSQIVNDFQKGDIAEGYSVSREKKESFPLTVTSAQKNPTAFYLCASSIWGFETGELFFGEGSRLTVL.

In its sample, this clonotype was seen many times. The chain uses TRBV27 and TRBJ2-6; the D gene is possibly TRBD1 (5 bases). This CDR3 contains 16 residues. V was shortened by 1 base and J by 4 bases, with 11 bases between the two germline ends. Germline V gives CDR1 MNHEY, CDR2 SMNVEV (reference sequence). CDR3 protein: CASSLWGRAGANVLTF. CDR3 nucleotides: TGTGCCAGCAGTTTATGGGGCAGGGCCGGGGCCAACGTCCTGACTTTC.

This clonotype was observed many times. Here the CDR3 reads CASSSDRIGSPLHF. CDR3 DNA: TGCGCCAGCAGCTCAGACAGGATCGGCTCACCCCTCCACTTT. The J gene is TRBJ1-6, the V gene TRBV5-1; TRBD1 might be the D (6 bases). The CDR3 consists of 14 residues. The ends were cut back, 3 bases at V and 10 bases at J, with 14 bases in the middle. CDR1 and CDR2 (germline): SGHRS, YFSETQ.

This clonotype was found many times. V and J are TRBV15 and TRBJ2-7; D gene unclear. The V gene's germline CDR1 is LNHNV and CDR2 YYDKDF (reference sequence). CDR3 length: 13 amino acids. V gave up 0 bases and J gave up 2 bases, with 5 bases separating them. The CDR3 DNA is TGTGCCACCAGCAGAGATCCACCCTACGAGCAGTACTTC. It specifies CATSRDPPYEQYF.

This clonotype was seen many times. V is TRBV7-2 and J is TRBJ2-5; D remains ambiguous. The CDR3 loop spans 16 amino acids. Trimming stripped 0 bases from V and 2 bases from J, with 13 bases between. Germline-derived CDR1 and CDR2 are SGHTA and FQGNSA. The CDR3 reads CASSLASTLLQETQYF. CDR3 nucleotide sequence: TGTGCCAGCAGCTTAGCGAGTACTCTCCTACAAGAGACCCAGTACTTC. Using reference TRBV7-2 and TRBJ2-5 for the parts outside the CDR3, the full variable domain is GAGVSQSPSNKVTEKGKDVELRCDPISGHTALYWYRQSLGQGLEFLIYFQGNSAPDKSGLPSDRFSAERTGGSVSTLTIQRTQQEDSAVYLCASSLASTLLQETQYFGPGTRLLVL.

This clonotype was observed many times. The V call is TRBV29-1, the J call TRBJ2-5; D gene unclear. V lost 4 bases, J lost 1 base, and 7 bases lay in between. Germline CDR1 and CDR2: SQVTM and ANQGSEA. This CDR3 is built from 12 residues. In nucleotides, the CDR3 is TGCAGCGTTGTACAGCTCCAAGAGACCCAGTACTTC. Amino acid sequence: CSVVQLQETQYF.

This clonotype has ten or more counts. The V call is TRBV27, the J call TRBJ1-5; D remains ambiguous. Germline values: CDR1 MNHEY, CDR2 SMNVEV (reference sequence). V was clipped by 3 bases and J by 5 bases, with 8 bases between them. The CDR3 is 13 amino acids. CDR3 DNA: TGTGCCAGCAGTTTTTCTCGCGATCAGCCCCAGCATTTT. The encoded protein is CASSFSRDQPQHF.

There are many counts of this clonotype. The chain is built from TRBV12-3 or TRBV12-4 and TRBJ1-2; tentatively, D is TRBD1 (5 bases). V was pared by 1 base and J by 4 bases, with 7 bases between. The CDR3 runs to 13 residues. The CDR3 DNA follows: TGTGCCAGCAGTTTAGAGGGGCCCTATGGCTACACCTTC. It translates to CASSLEGPYGYTF.

This clonotype was seen repeatedly, ten times or more. The V gene is TRBV12-3 or TRBV12-4, the J gene TRBJ1-1, with 7 bases lining up with TRBD1. J lost 5 bases, V lost 6 bases, and 6 bases had no gene match. This CDR3 is built from 13 residues. This chain's CDR3 is CASRGDSWTEAFF. The CDR3, as DNA: TGTGCCAGCAGGGGGGACAGTTGGACTGAAGCTTTCTTT.

With regard to this clonotype: A much larger clone lies one base from this, so it may be a read error. The rearrangement links TRBV15 to TRBJ2-3; 11 bases map to TRBD2. The germline CDR1 and CDR2 sequences are LNHNV and YYDKDF (reference sequence). The CDR3 length is 18 residues. This CDR3 is CATGRDTVTSGGTDTQYF. In DNA form, the CDR3 reads TGTGCCACCGGCAGAGATACGGTGACTAGCGGGGGCACAGATACGCAGTATTTT.

This clonotype occurred many times. The chain recombines TRBV7-3 with TRBJ1-2, with D perhaps matching TRBD1 (6 bases). The V gene's germline CDR1 is SGHTA and CDR2 FQGTGA. CDR3 length: 15 residues. Deletions cut 4 bases from V and 3 bases from J, with 15 bases between. Here the CDR3 DNA reads TGTGCCAGCAGCTCATACAGACAGGAATACTATGGCTACACCTTC. As protein: CASSSYRQEYYGYTF.

There are many counts of this clonotype. The chain joins TRBV20-1 to TRBJ1-5; 10 positions agree with TRBD1. This CDR3 region has 14 residues. Per the germline V gene, CDR1 is DFQATT and CDR2 is SNEGSKA (reference sequence). V dropped 6 bases and J dropped 3; count of bases not matched to a gene: 5. The CDR3 nucleotides are TGCAGTGCGAGGGACAGGGGCAACAATCAGCCCCAGCATTTT. This sequence encodes CSARDRGNNQPQHF.

A remark on this clonotype: A much bigger clone sits one base away, suggesting this may be a read error. V usage is TRBV27 and J usage is TRBJ1-6; D uncertain. The V end was cut by 5 bases, the J end by 9 bases, with 17 bases between. The length of the CDR3 is 15 residues. Germline CDR1 reads MNHEY; CDR2 reads SMNVEV (reference sequence). The CDR3 loop is CASSTEGSWGSPLHF. CDR3 coding DNA: TGTGCCAGCAGTACAGAGGGAAGCTGGGGTTCACCCCTCCACTTT.

This clonotype was found many times. The V gene is TRBV6-1, the J gene TRBJ2-3; TRBD2 might be the D (6 bases). Germline V CDR1 and CDR2: MNHNS, SASEGT. Trimming pared 6 bases from V and 4 bases from J, leaving 14 bases between. The CDR3 runs 14 residues. The CDR3 loop reads CASRRGVIADTQYF. The DNA of the CDR3 is TGTGCCAGCAGACGCGGGGTGATTGCAGATACGCAGTATTTT.

In this sample, this clonotype turned up many times. The chain carries TRBV27 and TRBJ2-7; maybe TRBD2 (6 bases). The CDR3 has 14 residues. Between the trimmed V and J ends, which lost 6 bases and 1 base, there was a span of 13 bases. The germline V gene encodes CDR1 MNHEY and CDR2 SMNVEV (reference sequence). Here the CDR3 DNA reads TGTGCCAGCAGCCCACGGGACTGGTCCTACGAGCAGTACTTC. Translation: CASSPRDWSYEQYF.

As for this clonotype: A single base separates this from a much larger clone, so it may be a read error. The chain carries TRBV20-1 and TRBJ2-1; 13 bases map to TRBD2. The CDR3 consists of 16 residues. Germline lookup yields CDR1 DFQATT and CDR2 SNEGSKA (reference sequence). Here the CDR3 reads CSATIGLAGVMNVQFF. CDR3 nucleotides: TGCAGTGCCACAATCGGACTAGCGGGAGTAATGAATGTGCAGTTCTTC.

Ten or more counts support this clonotype. This sequence joins TRBV10-3 and TRBJ2-7; D is perhaps TRBD1 (5 bases). V was trimmed by 5 bases and J by 5 bases, leaving 10 bases between them. This CDR3 region has 12 residues. Germline CDR1 reads ENHRY; CDR2 reads SYGVKD. The DNA of the CDR3 is TGTGCCATCAGTTATCAGGGAAACGAGCAGTACTTC. Protein: CAISYQGNEQYF.

This clonotype was observed at least ten times. The gene calls are TRBV12-3 or TRBV12-4 and TRBJ2-3; 8 bases line up with TRBD2. V dropped 6 bases and J dropped 0; count of bases not matched to a gene: 5. The CDR3 length is 15 residues. CDR3 protein: CASRRLASSTDTQYF. The CDR3, as DNA: TGTGCCAGCAGGCGACTAGCGAGTAGCACAGATACGCAGTATTTT.

In regard to this clonotype: This may arise from a read error, as a much more abundant clone is one base away. The J gene is TRBJ1-1, the V gene TRBV6-5, with TRBD1 matching over 9 bases. CDR1 is MNHEY, CDR2 SVGAGI, per germline. This CDR3 spans 14 amino acids. CDR3 nucleotide sequence: TGTGCCAGCGGTTACACTCCGGGACAGGGTGAAGCTTTCTTT. This codes for CASGYTPGQGEAFF.

This clonotype was seen ten or more times. The rearrangement uses TRBV7-3 and TRBJ2-1; maybe TRBD2 (6 bases). In germline, CDR1 is SGHTA, CDR2 FQGTGA. The germline V and J ends were trimmed by 2 bases and 12 bases, with 17 bases remaining between them. The CDR3 contains 14 residues. In nucleotides, the CDR3 is TGTGCCAGCAGCTTAGGGTGGGAGGCTCAAGCGCAGTTCTTC. The encoded protein is CASSLGWEAQAQFF.